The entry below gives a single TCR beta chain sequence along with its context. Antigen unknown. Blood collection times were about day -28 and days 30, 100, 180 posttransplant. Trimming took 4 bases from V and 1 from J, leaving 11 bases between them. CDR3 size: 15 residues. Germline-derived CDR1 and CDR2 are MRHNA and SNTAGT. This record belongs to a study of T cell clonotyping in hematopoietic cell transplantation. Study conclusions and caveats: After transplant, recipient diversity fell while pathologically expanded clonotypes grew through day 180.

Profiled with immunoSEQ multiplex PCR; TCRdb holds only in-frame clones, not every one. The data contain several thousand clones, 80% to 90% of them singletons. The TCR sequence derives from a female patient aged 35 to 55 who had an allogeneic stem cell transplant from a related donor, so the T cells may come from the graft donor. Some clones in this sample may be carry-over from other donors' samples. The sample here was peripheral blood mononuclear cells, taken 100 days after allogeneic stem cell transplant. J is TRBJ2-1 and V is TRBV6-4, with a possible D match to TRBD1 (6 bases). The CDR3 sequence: CASSGGQGSYNEQFF. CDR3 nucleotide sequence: TGTGCCAGCAGTGGAGGGCAGGGGTCCTACAATGAGCAGTTCTTC.